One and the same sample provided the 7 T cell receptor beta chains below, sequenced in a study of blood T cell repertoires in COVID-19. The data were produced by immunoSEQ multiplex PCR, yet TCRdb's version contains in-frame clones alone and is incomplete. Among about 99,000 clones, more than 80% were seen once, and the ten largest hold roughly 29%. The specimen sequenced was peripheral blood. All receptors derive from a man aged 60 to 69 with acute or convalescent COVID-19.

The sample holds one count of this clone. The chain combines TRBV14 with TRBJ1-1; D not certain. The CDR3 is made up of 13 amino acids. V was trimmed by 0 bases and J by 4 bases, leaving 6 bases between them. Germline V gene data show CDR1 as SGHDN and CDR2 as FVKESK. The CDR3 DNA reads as TGTGCCAGCAGCCAAGACAGATTCACTGAAGCTTTCTTT. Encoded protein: CASSQDRFTEAFF.

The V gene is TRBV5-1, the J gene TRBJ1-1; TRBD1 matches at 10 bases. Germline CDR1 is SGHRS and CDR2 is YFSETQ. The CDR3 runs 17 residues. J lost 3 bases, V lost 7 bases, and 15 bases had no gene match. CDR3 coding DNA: TGCGCCAGCGGGCCCCTTCCCCAAGGGACAGGGGACACTGAAGCTTTCTTT. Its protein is CASGPLPQGTGDTEAFF. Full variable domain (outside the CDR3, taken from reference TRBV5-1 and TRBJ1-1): KAGVTQTPRYLIKTRGQQVTLSCSPISGHRSVSWYQQTPGQGLQFLFEYFSETQRNKGNFPGRFSGRQFSNSRSEMNVSTLELGDSALYLCASGPLPQGTGDTEAFFGQGTRLTVV.

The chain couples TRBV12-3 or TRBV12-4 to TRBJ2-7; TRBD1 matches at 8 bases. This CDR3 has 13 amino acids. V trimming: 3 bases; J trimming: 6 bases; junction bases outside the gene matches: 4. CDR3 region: CASSLGQVVEQYF. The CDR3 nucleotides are TGTGCCAGCAGTTTGGGACAGGTGGTCGAGCAGTACTTC.

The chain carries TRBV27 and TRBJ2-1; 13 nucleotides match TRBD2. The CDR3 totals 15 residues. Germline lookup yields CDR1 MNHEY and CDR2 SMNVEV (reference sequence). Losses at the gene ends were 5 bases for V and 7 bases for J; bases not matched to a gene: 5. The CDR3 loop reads CASSRTSGSGNEQFF. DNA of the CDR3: TGTGCCAGCAGTAGGACTAGCGGGAGCGGTAATGAGCAGTTCTTC.

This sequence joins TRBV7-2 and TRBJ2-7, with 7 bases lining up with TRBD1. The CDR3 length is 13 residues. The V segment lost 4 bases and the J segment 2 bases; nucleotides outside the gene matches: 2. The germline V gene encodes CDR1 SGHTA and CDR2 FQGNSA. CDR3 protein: CASSYGTAYEQYV. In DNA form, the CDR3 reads TGTGCCAGCAGCTATGGGACAGCCTACGAGCAGTACGTC.

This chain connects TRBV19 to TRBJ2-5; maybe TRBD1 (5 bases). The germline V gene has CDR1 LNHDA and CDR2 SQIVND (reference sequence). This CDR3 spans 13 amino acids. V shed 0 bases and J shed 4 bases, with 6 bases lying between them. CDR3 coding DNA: TGTGCCAGTAGTATAGACGACAGAGAGACCCAGTACTTC. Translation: CASSIDDRETQYF.

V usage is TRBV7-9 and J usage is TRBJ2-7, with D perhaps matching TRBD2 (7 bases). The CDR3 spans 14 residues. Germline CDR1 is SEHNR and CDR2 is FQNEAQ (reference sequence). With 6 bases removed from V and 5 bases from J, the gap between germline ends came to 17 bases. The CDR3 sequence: CASSGGAGWDEQYF. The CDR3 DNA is TGTGCCAGCAGTGGGGGGGCCGGGTGGGACGAGCAGTACTTC.